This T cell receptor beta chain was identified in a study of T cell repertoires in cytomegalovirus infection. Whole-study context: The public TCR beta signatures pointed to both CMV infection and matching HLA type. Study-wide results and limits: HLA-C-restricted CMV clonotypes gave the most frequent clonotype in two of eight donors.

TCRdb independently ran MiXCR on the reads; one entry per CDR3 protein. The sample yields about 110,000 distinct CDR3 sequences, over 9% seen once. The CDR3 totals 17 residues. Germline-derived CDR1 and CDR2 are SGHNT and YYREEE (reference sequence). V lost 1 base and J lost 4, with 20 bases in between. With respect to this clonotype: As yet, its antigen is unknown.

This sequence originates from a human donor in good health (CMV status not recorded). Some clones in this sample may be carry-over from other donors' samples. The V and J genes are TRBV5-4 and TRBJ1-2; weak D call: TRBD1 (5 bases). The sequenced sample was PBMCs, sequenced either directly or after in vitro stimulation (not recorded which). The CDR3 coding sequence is TGTGCCAGCAGCTTGACCGGCAGGGCGGGTTTATCCTATGGCTACACCTTC. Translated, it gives CASSLTGRAGLSYGYTF. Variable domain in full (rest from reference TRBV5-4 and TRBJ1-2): ETGVTQSPTHLIKTRGQQVTLRCSSQSGHNTVSWYQQALGQGPQFIFQYYREEENGRGNFPPRFSGLQFPNYSSELNVNALELDDSALYLCASSLTGRAGLSYGYTFGSGTRLTVV.